The present entry profiles one TCR beta chain with its context. The data stem from a study of blood T cell repertoires in COVID-19. Whole-study context: Samples came from the United States, Italy and Spain, spanning acute and convalescent COVID-19. T cells, B-cell-depleted T cells, or PBMCs provided the cDNA or gDNA that served as material.

As handled by the study authors: Estimation of nucleated cell counts relied on the amplification of reference gene primers. This table comes from immunoSEQ multiplex PCR, and its TCRdb copy is limited to in-frame clones, with some not included. From that table come the V and J calls and clone size; the DNA was used to work out D and trimming. The sample includes about 140,000 clones, about 85% seen only once; the top ten take 1.6%. CDR1 is KGHSH, CDR2 LQKENI, per germline. Trimming removed 3 bases from V and 3 bases from J; junction bases left unmatched: 8. The CDR3 sequence is 15 residues long. The V and J genes are TRBV18 and TRBJ2-7, with 7 bases identical to TRBD2. Input material: peripheral blood. This sequence originates from a human donor in a cohort sampled during active COVID-19. The DNA for the CDR3 is TGTGCCAGCTCACCCCCTCCGCGGGAGTTCTACGAGCAGTACTTC. Translation: CASSPPPREFYEQYF.